This T cell receptor beta chain was observed in a study of blood T cell repertoires in COVID-19. At the level of the study: Researchers got acute and convalescent COVID-19 samples from the United States, Italy and Spain.

Source study methods: Reference gene primer amplification gave estimated nucleated cell counts. The assay was immunoSEQ multiplex PCR, and TCRdb's table has in-frame clones only and misses some. The V and J calls and clone size come from that table; D and trimming were worked out from the DNA. This table has under 200,000 clones, 86% appearing once. This CDR3 region has 16 residues. Trimming took off 0 bases at V and 7 bases at J, with 15 bases between the two ends. Germline V gene sequence: CDR1 LNHDA, CDR2 SQIVND (reference sequence). This TCR was recovered from a woman aged 55-70 years with COVID-19, enrolled during active disease. Sequencing was carried out using peripheral blood. The chain has TRBV19 and TRBJ1-4; D unclear. The chain's CDR3 is CASSIDLPAAGEKLFF. The DNA for the CDR3 is TGTGCCAGTAGTATAGATCTCCCGGCGGCGGGTGAAAAACTGTTTTTT.